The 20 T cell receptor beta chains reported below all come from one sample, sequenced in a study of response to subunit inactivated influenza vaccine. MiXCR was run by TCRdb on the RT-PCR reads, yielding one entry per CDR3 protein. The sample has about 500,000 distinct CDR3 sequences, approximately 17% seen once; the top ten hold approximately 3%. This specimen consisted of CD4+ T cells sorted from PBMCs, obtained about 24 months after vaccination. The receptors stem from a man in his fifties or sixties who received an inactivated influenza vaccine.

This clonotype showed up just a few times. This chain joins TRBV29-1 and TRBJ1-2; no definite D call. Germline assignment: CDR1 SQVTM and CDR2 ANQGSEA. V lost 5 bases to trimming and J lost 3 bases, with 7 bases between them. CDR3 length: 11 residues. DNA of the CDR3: TGCAGCGTTCTGGGGTACTATGGCTACACCTTC. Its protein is CSVLGYYGYTF.

The CDR3: CASRQGTGFSYEQYF. CDR3 nucleotide sequence: TGTGCCAGCAGGCAAGGGACAGGGTTTTCCTACGAGCAGTACTTC. The V gene is TRBV27, the J gene TRBJ2-7; 9 bases are a match to TRBD1. Losses at the gene ends were 6 bases for V and 1 base for J; bases not matched to a gene: 7. The CDR3 runs 15 residues. Germline assignment: CDR1 MNHEY and CDR2 SMNVEV (reference sequence).

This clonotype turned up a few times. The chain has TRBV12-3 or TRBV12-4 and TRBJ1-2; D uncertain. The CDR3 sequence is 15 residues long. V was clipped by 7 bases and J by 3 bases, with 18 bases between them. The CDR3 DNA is TGTGCCAGCACCGCCCTAGGGCGTGTCGACTATGGCTACACCTTC. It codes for CASTALGRVDYGYTF.

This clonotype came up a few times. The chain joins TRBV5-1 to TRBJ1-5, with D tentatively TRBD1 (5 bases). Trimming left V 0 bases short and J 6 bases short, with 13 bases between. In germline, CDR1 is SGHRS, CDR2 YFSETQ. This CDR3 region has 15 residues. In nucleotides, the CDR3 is TGCGCCAGCAGCTTGGGAGCGGGGGGAACTCAGCCCCAGCATTTT. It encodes CASSLGAGGTQPQHF.

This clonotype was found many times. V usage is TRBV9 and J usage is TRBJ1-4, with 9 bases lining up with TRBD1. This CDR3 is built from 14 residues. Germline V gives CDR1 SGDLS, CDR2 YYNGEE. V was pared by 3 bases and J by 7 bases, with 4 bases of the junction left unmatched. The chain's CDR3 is CASSDTGGGEKLFF. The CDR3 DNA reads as TGTGCCAGCAGCGATACAGGGGGCGGTGAAAAACTGTTTTTT.

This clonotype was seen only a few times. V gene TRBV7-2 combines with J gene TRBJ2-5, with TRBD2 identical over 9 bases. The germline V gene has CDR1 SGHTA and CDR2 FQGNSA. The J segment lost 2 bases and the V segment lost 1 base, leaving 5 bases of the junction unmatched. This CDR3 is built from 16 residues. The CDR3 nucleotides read TGTGCCAGCAGCTTAGTCGGCGGGGGGGCTCAAGAGACCCAGTACTTC. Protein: CASSLVGGGAQETQYF.

In DNA form, the CDR3 reads TGCAGTGCTAGAGGGACTAGCGGGAACTCCTACAATGAGCAGTTCTTC. The encoded protein is CSARGTSGNSYNEQFF. The V gene is TRBV20-1, the J gene TRBJ2-1; 12 bases match TRBD2. This CDR3 has 16 residues. Germline-derived CDR1 and CDR2 are DFQATT and SNEGSKA (reference sequence). The V gene end was trimmed by 1 base and the J gene end by 0 bases; junction bases not matched to a gene: 1.

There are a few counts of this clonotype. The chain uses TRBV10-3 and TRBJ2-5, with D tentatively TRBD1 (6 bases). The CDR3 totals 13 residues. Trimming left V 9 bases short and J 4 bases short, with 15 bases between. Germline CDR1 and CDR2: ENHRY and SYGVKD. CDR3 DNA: TGTGCCATAGGCCCAGGGGAAGGAGAGACCCAGTACTTC. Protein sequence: CAIGPGEGETQYF.

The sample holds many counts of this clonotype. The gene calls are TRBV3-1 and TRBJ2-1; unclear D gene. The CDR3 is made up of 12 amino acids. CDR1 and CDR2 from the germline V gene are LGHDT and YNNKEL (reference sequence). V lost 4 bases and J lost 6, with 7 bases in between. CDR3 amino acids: CASSRETNEQFF. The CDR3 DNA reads TGTGCCAGCAGCCGCGAGACCAATGAGCAGTTCTTC.

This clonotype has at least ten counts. The CDR3 sequence: CASSGALGGGADTQYF. CDR3 DNA: TGTGCCAGCAGCGGGGCCCTGGGCGGCGGCGCAGATACGCAGTATTTT. The chain couples TRBV9 to TRBJ2-3; the D is unclear. This CDR3 has 16 amino acids. V dropped 3 bases and J dropped 4 bases, with 18 bases sitting between them. The germline V gene has CDR1 SGDLS and CDR2 YYNGEE. Together with reference TRBV9 and TRBJ2-3, the CDR3 gives the full variable domain: DSGVTQTPKHLITATGQRVTLRCSPRSGDLSVYWYQQSLDQGLQFLIQYYNGEERAKGNILERFSAQQFPDLHSELNLSSLELGDSALYFCASSGALGGGADTQYFGPGTRLTVL.

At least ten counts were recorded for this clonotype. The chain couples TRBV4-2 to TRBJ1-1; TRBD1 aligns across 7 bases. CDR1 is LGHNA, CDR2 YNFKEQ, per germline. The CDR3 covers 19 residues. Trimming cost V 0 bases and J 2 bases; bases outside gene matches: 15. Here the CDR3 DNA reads TGTGCCAGCAGCCAAGAGAGGACAGACAGGGTTCAGATAAACACTGAAGCTTTCTTT. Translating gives CASSQERTDRVQINTEAFF.

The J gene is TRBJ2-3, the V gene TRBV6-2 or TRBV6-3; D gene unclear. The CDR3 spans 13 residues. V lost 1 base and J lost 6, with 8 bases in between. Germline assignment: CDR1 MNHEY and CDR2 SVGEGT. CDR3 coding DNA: TGTGCCAGCAGTTACTTACGATGGGATACGCAGTATTTT. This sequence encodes CASSYLRWDTQYF.

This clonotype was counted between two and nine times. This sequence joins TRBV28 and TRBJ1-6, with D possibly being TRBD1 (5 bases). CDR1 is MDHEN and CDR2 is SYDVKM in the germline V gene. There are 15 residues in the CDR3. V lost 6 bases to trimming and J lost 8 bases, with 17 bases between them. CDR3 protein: CASRSQGSGYSPLHF. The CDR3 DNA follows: TGTGCCAGCAGGAGTCAGGGTTCGGGGTATTCACCCCTCCACTTT. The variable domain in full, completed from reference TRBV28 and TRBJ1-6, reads DVKVTQSSRYLVKRTGEKVFLECVQDMDHENMFWYRQDPGLGLRLIYFSYDVKMKEKGDIPEGYSVSREKKERFSLILESASTNQTSMYLCASRSQGSGYSPLHFGNGTRLTVT.

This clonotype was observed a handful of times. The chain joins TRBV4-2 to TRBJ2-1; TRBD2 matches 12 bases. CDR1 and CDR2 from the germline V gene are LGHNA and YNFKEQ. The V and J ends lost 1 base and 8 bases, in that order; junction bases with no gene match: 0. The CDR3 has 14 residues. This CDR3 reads CASSQGLAGDEQFF. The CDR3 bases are TGTGCCAGCAGCCAAGGACTAGCGGGGGATGAGCAGTTCTTC.

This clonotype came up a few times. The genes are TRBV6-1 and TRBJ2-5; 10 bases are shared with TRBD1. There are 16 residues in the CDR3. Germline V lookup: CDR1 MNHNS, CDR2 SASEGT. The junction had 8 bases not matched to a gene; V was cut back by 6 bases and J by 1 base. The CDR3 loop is CASRSGTGVAQETQYF. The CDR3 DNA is TGTGCCAGCAGGTCCGGGACAGGGGTTGCCCAAGAGACCCAGTACTTC.

The CDR3 nucleotides are TGCGCCAGCAGCCAAGAATGGGCTAGCGGGGGCACAGATACGCAGTATTTT. Protein: CASSQEWASGGTDTQYF. V is TRBV4-3 and J is TRBJ2-3; 9 nucleotides line up with TRBD2. Losses at the gene ends were 0 bases for V and 1 base for J; bases not matched to a gene: 5. The CDR3 is made up of 17 amino acids. Germline V gene data show CDR1 as LGHNA and CDR2 as YSLEER.

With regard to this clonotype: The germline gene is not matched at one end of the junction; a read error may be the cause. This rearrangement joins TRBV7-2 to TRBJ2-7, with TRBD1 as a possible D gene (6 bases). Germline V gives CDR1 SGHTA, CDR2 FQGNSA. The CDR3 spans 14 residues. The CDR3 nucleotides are TGTGGCAGCAGGGGTTTGGGGTCCTCCTACGAGCAGTACTTC. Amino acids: CGSRGLGSSYEQYF.

CDR3 nucleotide sequence: TGCAGTGCTAGGGGCACGACGGGTCTCCAAGAGACCCAGTACTTC. It encodes CSARGTTGLQETQYF. The rearrangement links TRBV20-1 to TRBJ2-5, with D hard to call. Per germline, CDR1 DFQATT and CDR2 SNEGSKA (reference sequence). This CDR3 has 15 residues. V gave up 3 bases and J gave up 1 base, with 15 bases separating them.

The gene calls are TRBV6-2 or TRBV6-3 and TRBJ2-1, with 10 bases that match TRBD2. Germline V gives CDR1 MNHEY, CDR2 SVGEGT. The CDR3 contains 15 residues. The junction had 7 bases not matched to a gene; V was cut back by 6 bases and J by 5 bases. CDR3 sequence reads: CASRRAGGPHNEQFF. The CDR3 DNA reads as TGTGCCAGCAGGCGAGCGGGAGGGCCGCACAATGAGCAGTTCTTC.

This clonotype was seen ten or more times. The CDR3 protein is CASRATGIYGYTF. The CDR3 bases are TGTGCCAGCAGAGCGACAGGGATCTATGGCTACACCTTC. This chain uses TRBV12-3 or TRBV12-4 with TRBJ1-2, with 7 bases that match TRBD1. The junction had 5 bases not matched to a gene; V was cut back by 6 bases and J by 4 bases. The CDR3 contains 13 residues.